This passage covers 12 T cell receptor beta chains from one sample sequenced in a study of spatial heterogeneity in lung cancer. The sample's time point: sample taken at primary tumor resection. TCRdb recomputed calls from the 5' RACE reads with MiXCR, one row per CDR3 protein. Among about 2,900 distinct CDR3 sequences, 17% were seen once, and the ten largest hold 20% to 30%. The specimen was normal lung tissue next to the tumor, collected at surgery. The receptors were gathered from a female donor with early-stage non-small cell lung cancer.

This clonotype is medium-sized within its sample. This sequence joins TRBV11-2 and TRBJ1-2, with 8 bases fitting TRBD1. This CDR3 contains 13 residues. J lost 2 bases, V lost 5 bases, and 1 base had no gene match. Germline V lookup: CDR1 SGHAT, CDR2 FQNNGV. CDR3 region: CASSRDRNYGYTF. CDR3 bases: TGTGCCAGCAGCCGGGACAGGAACTATGGCTACACCTTC.

About this clonotype itself: The junction departs from the called germline gene at one end, perhaps through a read error. The chain links TRBV30 to TRBJ2-1; D perhaps matches TRBD2 (6 bases). Germline CDR1 GTSNPN, CDR2 SVGIG (reference sequence). This CDR3 region has 13 residues. The CDR3 sequence is CAWSGVPSGLLTF. DNA for the CDR3: TGTGCCTGGAGTGGAGTTCCCTCGGGACTCCTAACCTTC.

This clonotype was seen repeatedly, ten times or more. This chain joins TRBV27 and TRBJ1-6; TRBD1 might be the D (5 bases). Trimming shortened V by 0 bases and J by 7 bases, and 16 bases separated the two germline ends. Germline V lookup: CDR1 MNHEY, CDR2 SMNVEV (reference sequence). This CDR3 contains 17 residues. This CDR3 reads CASSLSGPGRVNSPLHF. The CDR3 nucleotides read TGTGCCAGCAGTTTATCGGGCCCAGGCAGGGTCAATTCACCCCTCCACTTT.

Sample share makes this clonotype medium-sized (0.01 to 0.1%). The chain combines TRBV7-2 with TRBJ1-1; possibly TRBD1 for D (6 bases). The CDR3 is made up of 12 amino acids. Germline V gives CDR1 SGHTA, CDR2 FQGNSA. The CDR3 sequence: CGPPGDDTEAFF. The CDR3 bases are TGTGGCCCCCCAGGGGATGACACTGAAGCTTTCTTT.

A word on this clonotype: At one end the junction does not follow the germline gene, possibly because of a read error. The genes are TRBV14 and TRBJ2-5, with TRBD1 as a possible D gene (5 bases). The CDR3 is 13 amino acids. Germline V gene lookup returns CDR1 SGHDN and CDR2 FVKESK. The CDR3 nucleotides are TGTGCCAGCAGCCAAGATGACGAGGACACCCGGTACTTC. This sequence encodes CASSQDDEDTRYF. Complete variable domain (other parts from reference TRBV14 and TRBJ2-5): EAGVTQFPSHSVIEKGQTVTLRCDPISGHDNLYWYRRVMGKEIKFLLHFVKESKQDESGMPNNRFLAERTGGTYSTLKVQPAELEDSGVYFCASSQDDEDTRYFGPGTRLLVL.

The chain combines TRBV24-1 with TRBJ1-5, with D tentatively TRBD1 (5 bases). The CDR3 is 14 residues long. V was clipped by 6 bases and J by 7 bases, with 15 bases between them. Germline V gives CDR1 KGHDR, CDR2 SFDVKD. The CDR3 here is CATSLIGGEQPQHF. CDR3 sequence (DNA): TGTGCCACCAGTCTTATCGGGGGAGAACAGCCCCAGCATTTT.

This clonotype is classed as medium-sized. The rearrangement joins TRBV7-2 to TRBJ2-5; 11 bases line up with TRBD1. The CDR3 has 13 residues. Per germline, CDR1 SGHTA and CDR2 FQGNSA. J gave up 10 bases and V 3 bases, and 4 bases lay outside the gene matches. CDR3 in amino acids: CASSLDRGRFQYF. The CDR3 region has the DNA TGTGCCAGCAGCTTGGACAGGGGGCGCTTCCAGTACTTC.

This clonotype was detected only a few times. The rearrangement links TRBV28 to TRBJ2-7, with 8 bases lining up with TRBD2. V dropped 6 bases and J dropped 0; count of bases not matched to a gene: 7. The germline gives CDR1 MDHEN, CDR2 SYDVKM. CDR3 length: 15 residues. DNA for the CDR3: TGTGCCAGCAGCTTCCCGGGGGGGGTCTCCTACGAGCAGTACTTC. Translated, it gives CASSFPGGVSYEQYF. Complete variable domain (other parts from reference TRBV28 and TRBJ2-7): DVKVTQSSRYLVKRTGEKVFLECVQDMDHENMFWYRQDPGLGLRLIYFSYDVKMKEKGDIPEGYSVSREKKERFSLILESASTNQTSMYLCASSFPGGVSYEQYFGPGTRLTVT.

This clonotype was detected ten times or more. The J gene is TRBJ2-4, the V gene TRBV3-1, with no clear D. The V end was cut by 1 base, the J end by 8 bases, with 6 bases between. This CDR3 has 12 amino acids. Germline V lookup: CDR1 LGHDT, CDR2 YNNKEL (reference sequence). The CDR3 region is CASSQVADIQYF. The CDR3, as DNA: TGTGCCAGCAGCCAAGTTGCGGACATTCAGTACTTC.

The chain uses TRBV5-1 and TRBJ2-5; no clear D gene. The CDR3 sequence is 14 residues long. From germline, CDR1 is SGHRS and CDR2 YFSETQ. V was cut by 2 bases and J by 3 bases, with 11 bases left in between. CDR3 in amino acids: CASSFLFPEETQYF. The CDR3 nucleotides read TGCGCCAGCAGCTTTTTGTTTCCTGAAGAGACCCAGTACTTC.

This clonotype showed up just a few times. CDR3 residues: CASSQDAAGHYGYTF. CDR3 in DNA: TGTGCCAGCAGCCAAGACGCTGCAGGCCACTATGGCTACACCTTC. The V gene is TRBV3-1, the J gene TRBJ1-2; D unclear. The CDR3 has 15 amino acids. Per germline, CDR1 LGHDT and CDR2 YNNKEL (reference sequence). V was pared by 0 bases and J by 3 bases, with 11 bases between.

In its sample, this clonotype ranks as medium-sized. The genes are TRBV11-2 and TRBJ1-5; D is undetermined. Germline CDR1 reads SGHAT; CDR2 reads FQNNGV. The germline V and J ends were trimmed by 0 bases and 4 bases, with 4 bases remaining between them. CDR3 length: 13 amino acids. CDR3: CASSLDRNQPQHF. In DNA, the CDR3 is TGTGCCAGCAGCTTAGACAGGAATCAGCCCCAGCATTTT. Full variable domain (outside the CDR3, taken from reference TRBV11-2 and TRBJ1-5): EAGVAQSPRYKIIEKRQSVAFWCNPISGHATLYWYQQILGQGPKLLIQFQNNGVVDDSQLPKDRFSAERLKGVDSTLKIQPAKLEDSAVYLCASSLDRNQPQHFGDGTRLSIL.